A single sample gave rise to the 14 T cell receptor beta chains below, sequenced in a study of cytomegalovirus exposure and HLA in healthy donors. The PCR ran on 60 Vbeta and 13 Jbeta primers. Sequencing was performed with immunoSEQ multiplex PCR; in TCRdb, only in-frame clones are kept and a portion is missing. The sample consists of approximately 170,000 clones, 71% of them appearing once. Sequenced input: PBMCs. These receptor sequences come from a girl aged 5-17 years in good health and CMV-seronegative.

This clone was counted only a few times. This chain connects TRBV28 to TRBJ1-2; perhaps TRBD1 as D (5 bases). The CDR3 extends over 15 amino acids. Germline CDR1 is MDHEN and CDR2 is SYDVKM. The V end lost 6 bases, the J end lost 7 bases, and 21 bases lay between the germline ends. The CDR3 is CASSSPGVSNPGYTF. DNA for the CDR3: TGTGCCAGCAGCTCCCCGGGGGTTTCGAATCCTGGCTACACCTTC.

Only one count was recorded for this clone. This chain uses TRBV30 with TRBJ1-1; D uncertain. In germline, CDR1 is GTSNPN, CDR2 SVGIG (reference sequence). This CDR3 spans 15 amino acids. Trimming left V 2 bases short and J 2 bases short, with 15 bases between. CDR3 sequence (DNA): TGTGCCTGGAGTACCAGGCCGGGGATAAACACTGAAGCTTTCTTT. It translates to CAWSTRPGINTEAFF.

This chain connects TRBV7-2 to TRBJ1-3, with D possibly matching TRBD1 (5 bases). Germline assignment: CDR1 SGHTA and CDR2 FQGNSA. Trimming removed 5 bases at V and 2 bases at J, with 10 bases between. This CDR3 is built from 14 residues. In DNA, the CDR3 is TGTGCCAGCAGCGCGGACAAGACTGGAAACACCATATATTTT. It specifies CASSADKTGNTIYF.

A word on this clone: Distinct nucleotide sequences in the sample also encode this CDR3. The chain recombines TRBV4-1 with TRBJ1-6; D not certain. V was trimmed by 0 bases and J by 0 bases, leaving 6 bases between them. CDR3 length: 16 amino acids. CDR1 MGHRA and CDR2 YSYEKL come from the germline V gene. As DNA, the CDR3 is TGCGCCAGCAGCCAAGAAGGGAGCTCCTATAATTCACCCCTCCACTTT. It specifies CASSQEGSSYNSPLHF.

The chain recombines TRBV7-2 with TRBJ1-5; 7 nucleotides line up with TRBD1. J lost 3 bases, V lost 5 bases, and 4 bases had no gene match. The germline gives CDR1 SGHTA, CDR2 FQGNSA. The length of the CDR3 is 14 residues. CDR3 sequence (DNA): TGTGCCAGCAGCCCTGACAGGGACAATCAGCCCCAGCATTTT. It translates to CASSPDRDNQPQHF.

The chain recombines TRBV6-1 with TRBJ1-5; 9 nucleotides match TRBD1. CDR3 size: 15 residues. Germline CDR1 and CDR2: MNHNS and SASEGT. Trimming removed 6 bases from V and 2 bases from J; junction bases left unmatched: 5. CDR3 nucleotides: TGTGCCAGCAGCGGACAGGGGAGAGGCAATCAGCCCCAGCATTTT. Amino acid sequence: CASSGQGRGNQPQHF.

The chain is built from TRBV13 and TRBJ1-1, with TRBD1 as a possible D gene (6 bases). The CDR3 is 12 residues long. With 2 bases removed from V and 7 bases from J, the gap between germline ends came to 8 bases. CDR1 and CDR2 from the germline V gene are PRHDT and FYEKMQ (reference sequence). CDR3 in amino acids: CASSLRQDEAFF. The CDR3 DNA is TGTGCCAGCAGCTTACGACAGGATGAAGCTTTCTTT.

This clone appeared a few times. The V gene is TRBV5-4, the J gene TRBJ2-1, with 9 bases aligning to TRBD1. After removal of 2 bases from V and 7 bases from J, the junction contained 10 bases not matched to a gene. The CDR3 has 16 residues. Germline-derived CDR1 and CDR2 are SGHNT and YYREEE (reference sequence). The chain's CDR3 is CASSFPPGQGTNEQFF. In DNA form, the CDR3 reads TGTGCCAGCAGCTTCCCCCCGGGACAGGGAACGAATGAGCAGTTCTTC.

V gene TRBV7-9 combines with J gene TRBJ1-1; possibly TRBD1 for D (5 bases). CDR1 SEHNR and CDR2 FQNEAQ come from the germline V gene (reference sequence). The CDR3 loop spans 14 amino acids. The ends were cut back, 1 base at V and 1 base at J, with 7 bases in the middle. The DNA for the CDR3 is TGTGCCAGCAGCTTAGGACAGAAGAACACTGAAGCTTTCTTT. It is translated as CASSLGQKNTEAFF.

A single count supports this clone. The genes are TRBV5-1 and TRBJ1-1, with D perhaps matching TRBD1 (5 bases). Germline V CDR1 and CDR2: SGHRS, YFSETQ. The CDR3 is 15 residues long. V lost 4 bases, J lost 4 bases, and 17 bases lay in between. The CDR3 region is CASSGWGGEGTEAFF. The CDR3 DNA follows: TGCGCCAGCAGCGGCTGGGGAGGGGAGGGCACTGAAGCTTTCTTT.

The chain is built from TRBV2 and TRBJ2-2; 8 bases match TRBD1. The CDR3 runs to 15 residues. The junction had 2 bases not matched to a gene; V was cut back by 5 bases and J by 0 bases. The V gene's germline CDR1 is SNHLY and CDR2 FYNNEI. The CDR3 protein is CASSPQGANTGELFF. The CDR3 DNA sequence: TGTGCCAGCAGTCCACAGGGGGCGAACACCGGGGAGCTGTTTTTT.

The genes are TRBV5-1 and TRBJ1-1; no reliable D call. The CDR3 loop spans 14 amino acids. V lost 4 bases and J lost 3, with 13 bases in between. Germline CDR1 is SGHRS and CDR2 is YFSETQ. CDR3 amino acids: CASSVRVGYTEAFF. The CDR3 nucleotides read TGCGCCAGCAGCGTGAGGGTGGGGTACACTGAAGCTTTCTTT. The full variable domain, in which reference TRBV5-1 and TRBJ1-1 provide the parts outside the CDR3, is KAGVTQTPRYLIKTRGQQVTLSCSPISGHRSVSWYQQTPGQGLQFLFEYFSETQRNKGNFPGRFSGRQFSNSRSEMNVSTLELGDSALYLCASSVRVGYTEAFFGQGTRLTVV.

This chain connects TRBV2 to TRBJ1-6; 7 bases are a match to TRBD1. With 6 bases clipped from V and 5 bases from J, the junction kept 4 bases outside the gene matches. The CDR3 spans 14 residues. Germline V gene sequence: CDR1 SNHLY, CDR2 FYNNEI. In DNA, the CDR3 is TGTGCCAGCAGGAGGACAGGAAATAATTCACCCCTCCACTTT. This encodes CASRRTGNNSPLHF.

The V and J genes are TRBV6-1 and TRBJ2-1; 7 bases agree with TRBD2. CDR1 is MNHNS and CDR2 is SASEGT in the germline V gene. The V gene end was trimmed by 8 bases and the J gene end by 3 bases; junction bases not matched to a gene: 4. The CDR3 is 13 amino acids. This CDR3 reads CASLGGIYNEQFF. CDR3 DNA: TGTGCCAGCCTCGGGGGGATCTACAATGAGCAGTTCTTC.